The 24 T cell receptor beta chains listed next were all sequenced from one sample in a study of regulatory T cells in long-lasting Graves disease. Arm-PCR of CDR3 regions and iRepertoire HTBI primers were the basis on which TCR beta libraries were built. TCRdb recomputed calls from the multiplex PCR reads with MiXCR, one row per CDR3 protein. In the table there are roughly 520,000 distinct CDR3 sequences, around 13% of which are singletons. This sample's time point: newly diagnosed GD, antithyroid drugs for less than 3 months. RNA isolated from PBMCs was used to make the TCR library. The sample also formed part of further work on T cells in Graves' hyperthyroidism and ophthalmopathy.

The sample here was peripheral blood mononuclear cells (PBMCs), taken at new diagnosis, from a patient treated with antithyroid drugs. All receptors derive from a woman between 25 and 40 years old with Graves disease.

This clonotype was seen many times. The chain has TRBV7-8 and TRBJ2-3; 7 nucleotides align to TRBD2. Germline V CDR1 and CDR2: SGHVS, FQNEAQ. With 1 base clipped from V and 6 bases from J, the junction kept 22 bases outside the gene matches. CDR3 length equals 20 residues. The CDR3 loop is CASSLEVAGQYRPPTDTQYF. The CDR3 nucleotides are TGTGCCAGCAGCTTAGAGGTAGCGGGCCAATATAGGCCCCCCACGGATACGCAGTATTTT.

This clonotype was seen many times. The V gene is TRBV5-6, the J gene TRBJ1-1, with D tentatively TRBD1 (5 bases). Trimming stripped 1 base from V and 5 bases from J, with 15 bases between. This CDR3 spans 15 amino acids. Germline-derived CDR1 and CDR2 are SGHDT and YYEEEE. DNA of the CDR3: TGTGCCAGCAGCTTGAGAAGGGGCTGGGGGACTGAAGCTTTCTTT. It yields the protein CASSLRRGWGTEAFF.

This clonotype was recorded many times. This chain uses TRBV6-1 with TRBJ1-3, with TRBD1 as a possible D gene (6 bases). This CDR3 has 16 amino acids. Germline CDR1 is MNHNS and CDR2 is SASEGT. Trimming stripped 2 bases from V and 0 bases from J, with 11 bases between. CDR3 protein: CASSERTVSSGNTIYF. The DNA of the CDR3 is TGTGCCAGCAGTGAAAGGACAGTTAGCTCTGGAAACACCATATATTTT.

This clonotype was seen more than once but under ten times. CDR3 residues: CASRVLAGVGNEQFF. CDR3 nucleotide sequence: TGCGCCAGCCGAGTTCTAGCGGGAGTGGGGAATGAGCAGTTCTTC. The chain combines TRBV10-2 with TRBJ2-1; 10 bases align to TRBD2. The CDR3 extends over 15 amino acids. Germline loops: CDR1 WSHSY, CDR2 SAAADI. The V gene end was trimmed by 8 bases and the J gene end by 7 bases; junction bases not matched to a gene: 11.

This clonotype was seen just once. J is TRBJ2-2 and V is TRBV30, with D unclear. Germline CDR1 GTSNPN, CDR2 SVGIG (reference sequence). The CDR3 has 16 residues. Between the trimmed V and J ends, which lost 3 bases and 0 bases, there was a span of 14 bases. The CDR3 nucleotides are TGTGCCTGGAGCCTAATTTCCCTAGCGAACACCGGGGAGCTGTTTTTT. It codes for CAWSLISLANTGELFF.

V is TRBV7-9 and J is TRBJ2-7; 8 bases line up with TRBD2. V was clipped by 6 bases and J by 8 bases; unmatched bases: 15. This CDR3 has 15 residues. Looked up from germline, CDR1 is SEHNR and CDR2 is FQNEAQ (reference sequence). In DNA form, the CDR3 reads TGTGCCAGCAGTCTAGAACCTAGCGGGTTCTGGAAGCAGTACTTC. It is translated as CASSLEPSGFWKQYF. Supplemented by reference TRBV7-9 and TRBJ2-7, the full variable domain reads DTGVSQNPRHKITKRGQNVTFRCDPISEHNRLYWYRQTLGQGPEFLTYFQNEAQLEKSRLLSDRFSAERPKGSFSTLEIQRTEQGDSAMYLCASSLEPSGFWKQYFGPGTRLTVT.

This clonotype was picked up many times. This chain joins TRBV29-1 and TRBJ2-3, with 9 nucleotides matching TRBD2. This CDR3 is 17 amino acids long. The V gene's germline CDR1 is SQVTM and CDR2 ANQGSEA. The junction had 14 bases not matched to a gene; V was cut back by 1 base and J by 6 bases. Here the CDR3 reads CSVEGGTSRLLSDTQYF. The CDR3 DNA follows: TGCAGCGTTGAAGGGGGGACTAGCCGATTATTATCTGATACGCAGTATTTT.

This clonotype was recorded a few times. This chain links TRBV7-4 with TRBJ1-4, with 10 positions matching TRBD1. CDR1 is SGHVT, CDR2 SQSDAQ, per germline. V shed 4 bases and J 6 bases; nucleotides not matched to a gene: 8. The CDR3 runs 16 residues. Written as DNA, the CDR3 is TGTGCCAGCAGCTGGGACGGGACAGGGGCAGATGAAAAACTGTTTTTT. Translating gives CASSWDGTGADEKLFF.

This clonotype was recorded many times. The V gene is TRBV28, the J gene TRBJ1-1, with D possibly TRBD1 on 5 matching bases. CDR1 and CDR2 from the germline V gene are MDHEN and SYDVKM. Trimming removed 3 bases at V and 10 bases at J, with 9 bases between. The CDR3 extends over 11 amino acids. The CDR3 loop is CASSFVDIAFF. The CDR3 nucleotides are TGTGCCAGCAGTTTCGTGGACATAGCTTTCTTT. The full variable domain, its missing parts supplied by reference TRBV28 and TRBJ1-1, is DVKVTQSSRYLVKRTGEKVFLECVQDMDHENMFWYRQDPGLGLRLIYFSYDVKMKEKGDIPEGYSVSREKKERFSLILESASTNQTSMYLCASSFVDIAFFGQGTRLTVV.

The sample holds a few counts of this clonotype. Given a much more abundant clone one base away, this may be a read error. The chain uses TRBV27 and TRBJ1-6; D unresolved. The length of the CDR3 is 13 residues. The germline gives CDR1 MNHEY, CDR2 SMNVEV (reference sequence). The germline V and J ends were trimmed by 3 bases and 9 bases, with 9 bases remaining between them. CDR3 protein: CASSFPFSSPLHF. The CDR3 coding sequence is TGTGCCAGCAGTTTTCCATTCAGTTCACCCCTCCACTTT.

This chain connects TRBV5-5 to TRBJ2-7, with TRBD1 matching 8 bases. The CDR3 spans 15 residues. CDR1 is SGHKS, CDR2 YYEKEE, per germline (reference sequence). The ends lost 4 bases at V and 2 bases at J; junction bases unmatched: 8. CDR3 loop: CASSVRDRSAYEQYF. CDR3 DNA sequence: TGTGCCAGCAGCGTAAGGGACAGGTCAGCCTACGAGCAGTACTTC.

In this sample, this clonotype turned up many times. The chain links TRBV28 to TRBJ2-6; 10 bases fit TRBD1. The germline V gene encodes CDR1 MDHEN and CDR2 SYDVKM. V lost 7 bases and J lost 3; bases outside the gene matches: 6. This CDR3 spans 16 amino acids. This CDR3 reads CASTRQGAGGANVLTF. CDR3 sequence (DNA): TGTGCCAGCACCCGACAGGGGGCTGGTGGGGCCAACGTCCTGACTTTC. The variable domain in full, completed from reference TRBV28 and TRBJ2-6, reads DVKVTQSSRYLVKRTGEKVFLECVQDMDHENMFWYRQDPGLGLRLIYFSYDVKMKEKGDIPEGYSVSREKKERFSLILESASTNQTSMYLCASTRQGAGGANVLTFGAGSRLTVL.

Ten or more counts support this clonotype. The gene calls are TRBV18 and TRBJ2-4; TRBD2 might be the D (5 bases). Trimming left V 0 bases short and J 3 bases short, with 9 bases between. The CDR3 sequence is 15 residues long. Germline assignment: CDR1 KGHSH and CDR2 LQKENI. Here the CDR3 DNA reads TGTGCCAGCTCACCACCTTTACGGGGCAAAAACATTCAGTACTTC. As protein: CASSPPLRGKNIQYF.

This clonotype has ten or more counts. The V call is TRBV5-1, the J call TRBJ1-3; D remains ambiguous. Germline CDR1 reads SGHRS; CDR2 reads YFSETQ. V was trimmed by 5 bases and J by 4 bases, leaving 10 bases between them. The CDR3 extends over 13 amino acids. The CDR3 DNA is TGCGCCAGCAGGGGCTTGCTCGGAAACACCATATATTTT. Protein sequence: CASRGLLGNTIYF.

At least ten counts were recorded for this clonotype. This chain links TRBV6-1 with TRBJ1-5; TRBD1 aligns across 7 bases. V dropped 8 bases and J dropped 3; count of bases not matched to a gene: 7. From germline, CDR1 is MNHNS and CDR2 SASEGT. The CDR3 has 14 residues. CDR3 DNA: TGTGCCAGCTTGAACAGGGGATACAATCAGCCCCAGCATTTT. Translation gives CASLNRGYNQPQHF.

This clonotype was seen ten or more times. The rearrangement joins TRBV29-1 to TRBJ2-6, with 8 nucleotides matching TRBD1. Per germline, CDR1 SQVTM and CDR2 ANQGSEA. Trimming took 5 bases from V and 3 from J; bases not matched to a gene: 3. The CDR3 is made up of 14 amino acids. As DNA, the CDR3 is TGCAGCGTTTCAGGGGGCGGTGGGGCCAACGTCCTGACTTTC. Translation: CSVSGGGGANVLTF.

This clonotype was detected ten times or more. The V and J genes are TRBV7-8 and TRBJ2-3; D not certain. CDR1 and CDR2 from the germline V gene are SGHVS and FQNEAQ. V was clipped by 3 bases and J by 0 bases, with 22 bases between them. The CDR3 totals 19 residues. This chain's CDR3 is CASSFYRNRVSTSTDTQYF. CDR3 in DNA: TGTGCCAGCAGCTTTTATAGGAATAGGGTCTCCACTAGCACAGATACGCAGTATTTT.

The rearrangement links TRBV7-8 to TRBJ1-2; 8 positions match TRBD1. This CDR3 comprises 17 residues. Germline loops: CDR1 SGHVS, CDR2 FQNEAQ. The J segment lost 5 bases and the V segment lost 5 bases, leaving 16 bases of the junction unmatched. CDR3 protein: CASSEGGATGALYGYTF. The CDR3 region has the DNA TGTGCCAGCAGCGAGGGGGGGGCGACAGGGGCGCTTTATGGCTACACCTTC. The full variable domain, in which reference TRBV7-8 and TRBJ1-2 provide the parts outside the CDR3, is GAGVSQSPRYKVAKRGQDVALRCDPISGHVSLFWYQQALGQGPEFLTYFQNEAQLDKSGLPSDRFFAERPEGSVSTLKIQRTQQEDSAVYLCASSEGGATGALYGYTFGSGTRLTVV.

This clonotype was found a few times. This may be a read error, as it is one base from a much larger clone. This chain joins TRBV5-5 and TRBJ2-1, with TRBD2 matching over 7 bases. CDR1 is SGHKS and CDR2 is YYEKEE in the germline V gene (reference sequence). This CDR3 contains 14 residues. J lost 7 bases, V lost 3 bases, and 7 bases had no gene match. The CDR3 is CASSSYGGSNEQFF. In DNA form, the CDR3 reads TGTGCCAGCAGCTCCTACGGCGGGAGTAATGAGCAGTTCTTC.

This clonotype was picked up many times. The V and J genes are TRBV2 and TRBJ2-5; a weak D match, TRBD2 (6 bases). The length of the CDR3 is 13 residues. V lost 5 bases to trimming and J lost 4 bases, with 11 bases between them. Germline assignment: CDR1 SNHLY and CDR2 FYNNEI. CDR3 DNA sequence: TGTGCCAGCAGTCCCCCAGCGGGAGAGACCCAGTACTTC. This sequence encodes CASSPPAGETQYF. The full variable domain, rest sourced from reference TRBV2 and TRBJ2-5, is EPEVTQTPSHQVTQMGQEVILRCVPISNHLYFYWYRQILGQKVEFLVSFYNNEISEKSEIFDDQFSVERPDGSNFTLKIRSTKLEDSAMYFCASSPPAGETQYFGPGTRLLVL.

The CDR3 protein is CASSDGGLLWEKLFF. The CDR3 bases are TGTGCCAGCAGTGACGGGGGTCTATTGTGGGAAAAACTGTTTTTT. The gene calls are TRBV25-1 and TRBJ1-4, with a tentative D call TRBD1 (5 bases). Germline lookup yields CDR1 MGHDK and CDR2 SYGVNS. The CDR3 extends over 15 amino acids. V dropped 3 bases and J dropped 8 bases, with 16 bases sitting between them.

V usage is TRBV12-3 or TRBV12-4 and J usage is TRBJ1-5, with D maybe TRBD1 (6 bases). The CDR3 has 16 amino acids. V was trimmed by 6 bases and J by 6 bases, leaving 21 bases between them. DNA for the CDR3: TGTGCCAGCAGCCTAGGGGGACCCAGAGGGAGTCAGCCCCAGCATTTT. It specifies CASSLGGPRGSQPQHF.

This chain connects TRBV15 to TRBJ1-2; D gene uncertain. The V end lost 0 bases, the J end lost 6 bases, and 11 bases lay between the germline ends. CDR1 LNHNV and CDR2 YYDKDF come from the germline V gene (reference sequence). The CDR3 is 14 amino acids. The CDR3 coding sequence is TGTGCCACCAGCAGAGATCTGCCGGATAATGGCTACACCTTC. Protein product: CATSRDLPDNGYTF.

The table lists this clonotype with a few counts. Since no conserved phenylalanine or tryptophan closes the CDR3, a read error is the likely cause. V is TRBV5-8 and J is TRBJ2-7; D is tentatively TRBD1 or TRBD2 (5 bases each). CDR1 is SGHTS, CDR2 YDEGEE, per germline. V shed 0 bases and J shed 0 bases, with 7 bases lying between them. CDR3 length: 14 residues. The CDR3 region has the DNA TGTGCCAGCAGCTTGGGGGACGGCTCCTACGAGCAGTACCTC. It specifies CASSLGDGSYEQYL.